Listed below are T cell receptor beta chains from one sample, sequenced in a study of T cell responses to AZD1222 COVID-19 vaccine. The repertoire was sequenced with immunoSEQ multiplex PCR; TCRdb's copy has only in-frame clones and lacks some. The profile shows 150,000 or so clones, 70% to 90% of them singletons. Here the sequenced sample was peripheral blood, taken on day 0 of AZD1222 vaccination. These receptors all come from an adult in good health. Each CDR3 is given with its conserved first and last residue. A D gene is named only where the DNA matches it firmly. Clone size appears in some rows only: once, few, many, or a class for an expanded clone.

>.|TRBV18|TRBJ1-5|.
CASSKDRTDYNQPQHF
TGTGCCAGCTCAAAAGATCGGACAGACTACAATCAGCCCCAGCATTTT
>.|TRBV4-2|TRBJ1-4|.
CASSQAKVAEKLFF
TGTGCCAGCAGCCAAGCTAAAGTGGCTGAAAAACTGTTTTTT
>.|TRBV11-3|TRBJ2-3|.
CASSLDGNTDTQYF
TGTGCCAGCAGCTTAGATGGTAACACAGATACGCAGTATTTT
>TRBD1|TRBV6-2/TRBV6-3|TRBJ2-5|.
CASSTPPGTGGETQYF
TGTGCCAGCAGTACCCCCCCCGGGACAGGGGGGGAGACCCAGTACTTC
>.|TRBV6-1|TRBJ1-1|.
CASSSNREPYEAFF
TGTGCCAGCAGTTCGAACAGGGAGCCCTATGAAGCTTTCTTT
>.|TRBV18|TRBJ2-3|few
CASSPSGLTDTQYF
TGTGCCAGCTCACCCTCAGGTCTCACAGATACGCAGTATTTT
>.|TRBV5-1|TRBJ2-2|.
CASSLELAGAGELFF
TGCGCCAGCAGCTTGGAGCTAGCAGGGGCCGGGGAGCTGTTTTTT
>TRBD2|TRBV11-1|TRBJ2-1|.
CASSLMGLADYNEQFF
TGTGCCAGCAGCCTAATGGGACTAGCGGATTACAATGAGCAGTTCTTC
>.|TRBV18|TRBJ1-4|.
CASSPMGFREKLFF
TGTGCCAGCTCACCGATGGGGTTCAGGGAAAAACTGTTTTTT
>.|TRBV3-1/TRBV3-2|TRBJ1-1|.
CASSRPMNTEAFF
TGTGCCAGCAGCCGGCCCATGAACACTGAAGCTTTCTTT
>.|TRBV7-9|TRBJ2-1|.
CASSLESVNEQFF
TGTGCCAGCAGCTTAGAGTCGGTCAATGAGCAGTTCTTC
>.|TRBV6-1|TRBJ1-5|.
CASRQYDQPQHF
TGTGCCAGCAGGCAGTATGATCAGCCCCAGCATTTT
>.|TRBV5-1|TRBJ2-5|.
CASSLVGGQETQYF
TGCGCCAGCAGCTTGGTGGGGGGCCAAGAGACCCAGTACTTC
>.|TRBV6-1|TRBJ1-5|.
CASSDQFRALDQPQHF
TGTGCCAGCAGTGACCAGTTCCGGGCCCTTGACCAGCCCCAGCATTTT
>.|TRBV6-5|TRBJ2-1|.
CASSSFASSYNEQFF
TGTGCCAGCAGTTCTTTCGCTAGCTCCTACAATGAGCAGTTCTTC
>TRBD2|TRBV12-5|TRBJ2-3|once
CASGLVVGGEADHMEGTDTQYF
TGTGCTAGTGGTTTGGTAGTGGGGGGGGAAGCGGATCATATGGAAGGCACAGATACGCAGTATTTT
>TRBD1|TRBV15|TRBJ1-2|.
CATSRLTGPPFNYGYTF
TGTGCCACCAGCCGCCTGACAGGGCCTCCCTTTAACTATGGCTACACCTTC
>.|TRBV28|TRBJ2-5|.
CASIDSGPQETQYF
TGTGCCAGCATCGATAGCGGTCCCCAAGAGACCCAGTACTTC
>.|TRBV27|TRBJ2-1|.
CASSPQVPGAFSYNEQFF
TGTGCCAGCAGCCCCCAAGTACCCGGGGCGTTCTCCTACAATGAGCAGTTCTTC
>.|TRBV30|TRBJ1-2|.
CAWSTGQLYGYTF
TGTGCCTGGAGTACTGGACAGCTCTATGGCTACACCTTC
>.|TRBV3-1/TRBV3-2|TRBJ2-7|.
CASSQASGAGEQYF
TGTGCCAGCAGCCAAGCATCGGGGGCTGGAGAGCAGTACTTC
>.|TRBV10-3|TRBJ2-1|once
CAISDSVADEQFF
TGTGCCATCAGTGACTCTGTCGCGGATGAGCAGTTCTTC
>TRBD2|TRBV4-2|TRBJ2-3|medium-sized
CASSQDRGGGADTQYF
TGTGCCAGCAGCCAAGATCGAGGCGGGGGGGCAGATACGCAGTATTTT
>.|TRBV18|TRBJ2-2|.
CASSPTDGELFF
TGTGCCAGCTCGCCTACAGACGGGGAGCTGTTTTTT
>TRBD2|TRBV7-2|TRBJ2-1|.
CASSLAGLAGRNEQFF
TGTGCCAGCAGCTTAGCTGGACTAGCGGGTAGAAATGAGCAGTTCTTC
>TRBD1|TRBV6-5|TRBJ1-5|.
CASSFRGNQPQHF
TGTGCCAGCAGTTTCAGGGGGAATCAGCCCCAGCATTTT
>.|TRBV4-2|TRBJ1-3|.
CASSQDSRNTIYF
TGTGCCAGCAGCCAAGATAGCAGAAACACCATATATTTT
>.|TRBV19|TRBJ1-3|.
CASSIDGGIGNTIYF
TGTGCCAGTAGTATAGACGGGGGGATTGGAAACACCATATATTTT
>.|TRBV12-5|TRBJ2-3|.
CASGFPTRGGITDTQYF
TGTGCTAGTGGTTTCCCAACGCGGGGCGGTATCACAGATACGCAGTATTTT
>TRBD2|TRBV2|TRBJ2-7|.
CASTGTSGGFYEQYF
TGTGCCAGCACCGGGACTAGCGGGGGCTTCTACGAGCAGTACTTC
>.|TRBV30|TRBJ1-2|few
CALQLFANYGYTF
TGTGCCCTGCAGCTCTTCGCCAACTATGGCTACACCTTC
>.|TRBV6-6|TRBJ1-1|.
CASSGDENTEAFF
TGTGCCAGCAGTGGAGATGAGAACACTGAAGCTTTCTTT